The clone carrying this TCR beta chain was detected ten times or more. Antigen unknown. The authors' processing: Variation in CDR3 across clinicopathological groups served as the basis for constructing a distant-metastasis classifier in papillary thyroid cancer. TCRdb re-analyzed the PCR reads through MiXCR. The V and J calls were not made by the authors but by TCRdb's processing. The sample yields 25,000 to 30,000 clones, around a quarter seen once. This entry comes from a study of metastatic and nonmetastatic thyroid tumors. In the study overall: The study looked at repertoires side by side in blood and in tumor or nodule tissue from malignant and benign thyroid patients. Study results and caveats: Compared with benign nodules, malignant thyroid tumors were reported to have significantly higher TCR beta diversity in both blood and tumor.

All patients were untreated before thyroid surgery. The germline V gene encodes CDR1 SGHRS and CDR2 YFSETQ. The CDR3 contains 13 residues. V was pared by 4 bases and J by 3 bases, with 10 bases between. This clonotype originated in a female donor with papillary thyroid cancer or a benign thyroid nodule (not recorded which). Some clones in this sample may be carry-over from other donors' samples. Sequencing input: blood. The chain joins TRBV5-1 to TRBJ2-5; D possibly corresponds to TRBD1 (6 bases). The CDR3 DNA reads TGCGCCAGCAGCCCAGGGGATAAAGAGACCCAGTACTTC. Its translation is CASSPGDKETQYF.